This TCR beta chain stems from a study of CDR3 diversity in severe acne. This clonotype rates as medium-sized. TCRdb analysed the PCR reads with MiXCR anew, one entry per CDR3 protein. The sample holds over 100,000 distinct CDR3 sequences; roughly half are singletons and the top ten take 12%. The CDR3 is 17 amino acids. The V gene's germline CDR1 is ENHRY and CDR2 SYGVKD. Trimming removed 0 bases from V and 0 bases from J; junction bases left unmatched: 5. Sequencing used blood. The receptor comes from a male donor with acne. The chain carries TRBV10-3 and TRBJ2-1; the match to TRBD2 covers 7 bases. The CDR3 DNA follows: TGTGCCATCAGTGAGTCGAAAACGGGAGGCTCCTACAATGAGCAGTTCTTC. Protein product: CAISESKTGGSYNEQFF.